This TCR beta chain was sequenced during a study of T cell changes during pregnancy in multiple sclerosis. This CDR3 is 14 amino acids long. Germline-derived CDR1 and CDR2 are MDHEN and SYDVKM. Trimming stripped 8 bases from V and 0 bases from J, with 14 bases between. The method was immunoSEQ multiplex PCR; TCRdb's version includes in-frame clones alone and lacks a portion of them. This repertoire shows about 73,000 clones, around 92% found once; its top ten account for roughly 2.8%. The receptor's source is a female donor in good health, enrolled as a control in a pregnancy study. J is TRBJ2-7 and V is TRBV28; tentatively, D is TRBD1 (5 bases). The sample was peripheral blood, taken in the third trimester of pregnancy. CDR3 amino acids: CASLQGTHSYEQYF. For the CDR3, the DNA is TGTGCCAGCCTCCAGGGTACCCACTCCTACGAGCAGTACTTC.